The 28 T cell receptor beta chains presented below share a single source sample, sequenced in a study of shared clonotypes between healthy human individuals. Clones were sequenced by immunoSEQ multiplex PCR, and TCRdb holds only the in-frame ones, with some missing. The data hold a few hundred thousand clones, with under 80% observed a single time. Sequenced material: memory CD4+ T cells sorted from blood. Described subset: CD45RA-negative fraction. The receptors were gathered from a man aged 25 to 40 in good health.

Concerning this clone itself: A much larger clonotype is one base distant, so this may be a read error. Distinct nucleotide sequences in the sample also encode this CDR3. Here the CDR3 reads CASSAGTSGSYEQYF. The DNA for the CDR3 is TGTGCCAGCAGCGCCGGGACTAGCGGGAGCTACGAGCAGTACTTC. This chain connects TRBV9 to TRBJ2-7, with TRBD2 matching 14 bases. The CDR3 has 15 residues. V lost 3 bases, J lost 3 bases, and 2 bases stayed unmatched. Looked up from germline, CDR1 is SGDLS and CDR2 is YYNGEE.

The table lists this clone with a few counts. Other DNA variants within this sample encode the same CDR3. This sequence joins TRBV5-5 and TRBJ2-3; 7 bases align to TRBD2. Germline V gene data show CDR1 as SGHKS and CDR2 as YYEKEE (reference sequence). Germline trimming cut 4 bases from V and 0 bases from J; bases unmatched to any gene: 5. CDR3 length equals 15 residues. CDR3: CASSRGLPSTDTQYF. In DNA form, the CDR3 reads TGTGCCAGCAGCCGGGGACTACCTAGCACAGATACGCAGTATTTT.

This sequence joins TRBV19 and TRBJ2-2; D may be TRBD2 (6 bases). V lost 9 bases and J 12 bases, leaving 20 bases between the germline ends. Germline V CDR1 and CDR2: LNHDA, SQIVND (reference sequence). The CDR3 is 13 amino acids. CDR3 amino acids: CASFGRGGEKLFF. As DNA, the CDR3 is TGTGCCAGCTTTGGTCGGGGAGGCGAGAAGCTGTTTTTT.

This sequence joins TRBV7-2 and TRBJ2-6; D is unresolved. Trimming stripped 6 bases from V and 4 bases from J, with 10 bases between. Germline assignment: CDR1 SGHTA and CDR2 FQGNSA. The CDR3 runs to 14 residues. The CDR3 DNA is TGTGCCAGCAGTGAACAAGGCGGGGCCAACGTCCTGACTTTC. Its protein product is CASSEQGGANVLTF.

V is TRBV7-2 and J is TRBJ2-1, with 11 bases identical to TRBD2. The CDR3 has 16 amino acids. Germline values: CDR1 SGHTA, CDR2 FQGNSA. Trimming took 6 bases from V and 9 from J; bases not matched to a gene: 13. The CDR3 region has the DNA TGTGCCAGCAGTCCGAAAATAGCGGGAGGGCCAAGTGAGCAGTTCTTC. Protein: CASSPKIAGGPSEQFF.

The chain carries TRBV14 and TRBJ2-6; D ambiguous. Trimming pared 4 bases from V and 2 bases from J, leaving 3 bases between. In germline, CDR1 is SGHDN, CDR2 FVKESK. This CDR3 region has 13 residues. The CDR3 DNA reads TGTGCCAGCAGCCCTACTGGGGCCAACGTCCTGACTTTC. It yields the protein CASSPTGANVLTF.

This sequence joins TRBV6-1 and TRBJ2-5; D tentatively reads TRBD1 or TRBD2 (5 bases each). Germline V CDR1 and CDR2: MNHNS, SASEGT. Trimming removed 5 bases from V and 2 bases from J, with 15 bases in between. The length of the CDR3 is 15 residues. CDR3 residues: CASSRLAGTQETQYF. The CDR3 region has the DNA TGTGCCAGCAGTAGGTTAGCTGGGACGCAAGAGACCCAGTACTTC.

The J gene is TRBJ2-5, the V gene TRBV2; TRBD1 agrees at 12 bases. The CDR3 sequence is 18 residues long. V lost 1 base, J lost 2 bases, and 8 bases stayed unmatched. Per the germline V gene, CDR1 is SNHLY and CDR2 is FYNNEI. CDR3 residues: CASSEGGTGGWRQETQYF. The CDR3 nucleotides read TGTGCCAGCAGTGAAGGAGGGACAGGGGGCTGGAGGCAAGAGACCCAGTACTTC.

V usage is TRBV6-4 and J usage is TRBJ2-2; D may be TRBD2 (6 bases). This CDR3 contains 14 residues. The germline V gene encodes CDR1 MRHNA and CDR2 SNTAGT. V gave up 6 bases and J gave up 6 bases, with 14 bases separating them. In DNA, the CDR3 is TGTGCCAGCAGGACGGGAGTAGGATCCGGGGAGCTGTTTTTT. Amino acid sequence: CASRTGVGSGELFF.

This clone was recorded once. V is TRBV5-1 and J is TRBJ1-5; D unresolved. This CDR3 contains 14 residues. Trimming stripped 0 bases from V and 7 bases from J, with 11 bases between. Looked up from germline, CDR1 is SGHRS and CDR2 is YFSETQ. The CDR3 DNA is TGCGCCAGCAGCTTGGTGGGTCATGGGCAGCCCCAGCATTTT. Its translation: CASSLVGHGQPQHF.

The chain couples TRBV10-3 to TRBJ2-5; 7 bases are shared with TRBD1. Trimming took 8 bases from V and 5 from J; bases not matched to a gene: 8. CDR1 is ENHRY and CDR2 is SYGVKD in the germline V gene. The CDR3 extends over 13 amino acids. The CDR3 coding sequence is TGTGCCATCCGACAGGGTGAAGGGGAGACCCAGTACTTC. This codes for CAIRQGEGETQYF.

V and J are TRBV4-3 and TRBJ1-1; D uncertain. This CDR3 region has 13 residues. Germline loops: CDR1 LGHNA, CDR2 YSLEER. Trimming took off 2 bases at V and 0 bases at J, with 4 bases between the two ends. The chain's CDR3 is CASSQQMNTEAFF. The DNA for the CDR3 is TGCGCCAGCAGCCAACAGATGAACACTGAAGCTTTCTTT.

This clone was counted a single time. CDR3 loop: CASRRDRAPAGANVLTF. The CDR3 region has the DNA TGTGCCAGCAGGCGGGACAGGGCCCCAGCTGGGGCCAACGTCCTGACTTTC. The chain employs TRBV5-8 and TRBJ2-6, with TRBD1 identical over 9 bases. Germline lookup yields CDR1 SGHTS and CDR2 YDEGEE. The trim removed 5 bases at V and 2 bases at J, leaving 8 bases unmatched. The CDR3 consists of 17 residues.

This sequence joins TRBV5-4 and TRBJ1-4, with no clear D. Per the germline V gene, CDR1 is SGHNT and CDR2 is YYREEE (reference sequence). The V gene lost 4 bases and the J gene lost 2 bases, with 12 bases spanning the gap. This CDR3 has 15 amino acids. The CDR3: CASSPQLGTNEKLFF. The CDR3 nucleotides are TGTGCCAGCAGCCCCCAGTTGGGGACTAATGAAAAACTGTTTTTT.

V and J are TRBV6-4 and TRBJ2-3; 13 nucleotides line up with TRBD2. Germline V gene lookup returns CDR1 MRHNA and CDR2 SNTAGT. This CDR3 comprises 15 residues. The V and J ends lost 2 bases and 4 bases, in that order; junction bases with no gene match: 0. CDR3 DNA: TGTGCCAGCAGTGACGGGACTAGCGGGGCAGATACGCAGTATTTT. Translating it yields CASSDGTSGADTQYF.

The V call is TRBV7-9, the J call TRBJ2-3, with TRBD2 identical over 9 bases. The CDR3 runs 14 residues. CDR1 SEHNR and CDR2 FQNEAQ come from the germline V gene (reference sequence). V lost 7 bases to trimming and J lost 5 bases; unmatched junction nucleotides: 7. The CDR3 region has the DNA TGTGCCAGCATAGAGCGGGAGGCTAAAGATACGCAGTATTTT. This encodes CASIEREAKDTQYF.

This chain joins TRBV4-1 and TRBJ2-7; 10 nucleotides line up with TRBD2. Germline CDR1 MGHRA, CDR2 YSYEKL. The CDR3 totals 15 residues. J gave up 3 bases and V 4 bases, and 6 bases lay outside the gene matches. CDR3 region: CASSRATSGHYEQYF. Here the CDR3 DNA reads TGCGCCAGCAGCCGAGCGACTAGCGGGCACTACGAGCAGTACTTC.

DNA for the CDR3: TGTGCCAGCAGCTCAGGACAGGGAGGTCTTAGGTACTTC. Translated, it gives CASSSGQGGLRYF. This rearrangement joins TRBV7-9 to TRBJ2-5; 8 bases line up with TRBD1. Per the germline V gene, CDR1 is SEHNR and CDR2 is FQNEAQ (reference sequence). The V and J ends lost 4 bases and 13 bases, in that order; junction bases with no gene match: 11. The CDR3 runs to 13 residues.

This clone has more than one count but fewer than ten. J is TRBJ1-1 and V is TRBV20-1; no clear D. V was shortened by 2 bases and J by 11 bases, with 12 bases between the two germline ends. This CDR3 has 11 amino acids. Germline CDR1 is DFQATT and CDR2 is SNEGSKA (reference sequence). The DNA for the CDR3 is TGCAGTGCTAGACCCGAACTGACCGCTTTCTTT. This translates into CSARPELTAFF.

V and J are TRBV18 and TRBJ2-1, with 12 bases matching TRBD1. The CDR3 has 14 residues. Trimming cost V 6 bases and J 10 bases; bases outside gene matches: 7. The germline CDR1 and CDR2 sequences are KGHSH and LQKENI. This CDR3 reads CASSKGTGGVEQFF. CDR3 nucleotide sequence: TGTGCCAGCTCTAAAGGGACAGGGGGCGTCGAGCAGTTCTTC.

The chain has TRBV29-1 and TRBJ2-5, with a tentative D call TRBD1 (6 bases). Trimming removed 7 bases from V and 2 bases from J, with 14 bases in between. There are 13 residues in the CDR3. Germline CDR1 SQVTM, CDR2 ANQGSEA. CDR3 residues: CSALRGFQETQYF. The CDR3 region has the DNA TGCAGCGCCCTCAGGGGATTTCAAGAGACCCAGTACTTC.

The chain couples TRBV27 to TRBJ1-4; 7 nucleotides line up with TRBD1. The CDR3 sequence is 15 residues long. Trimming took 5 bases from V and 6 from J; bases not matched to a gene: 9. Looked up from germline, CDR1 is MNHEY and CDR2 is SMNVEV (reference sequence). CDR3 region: CASSPKTGMDEKLFF. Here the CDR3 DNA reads TGTGCCAGCAGTCCCAAGACAGGGATGGATGAAAAACTGTTTTTT.

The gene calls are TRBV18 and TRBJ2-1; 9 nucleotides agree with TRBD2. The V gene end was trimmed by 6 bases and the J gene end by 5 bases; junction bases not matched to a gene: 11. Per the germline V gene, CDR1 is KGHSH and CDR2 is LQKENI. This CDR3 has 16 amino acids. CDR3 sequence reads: CASSAGGGRADNEQFF. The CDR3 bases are TGTGCCAGCTCCGCGGGAGGCGGGAGGGCCGACAATGAGCAGTTCTTC.

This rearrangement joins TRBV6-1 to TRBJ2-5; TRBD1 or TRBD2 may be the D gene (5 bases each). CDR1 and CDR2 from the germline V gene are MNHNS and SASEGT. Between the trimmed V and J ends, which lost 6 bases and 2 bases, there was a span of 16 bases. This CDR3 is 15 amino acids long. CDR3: CASSLSWGPQETQYF. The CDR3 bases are TGTGCCAGCAGCTTAAGCTGGGGACCGCAAGAGACCCAGTACTTC.

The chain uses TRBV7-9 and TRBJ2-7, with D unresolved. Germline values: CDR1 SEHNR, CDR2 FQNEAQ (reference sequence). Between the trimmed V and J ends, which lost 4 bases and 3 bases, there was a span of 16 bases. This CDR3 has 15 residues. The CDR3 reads CASSSRTDPHYEQYF. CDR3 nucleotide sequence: TGTGCCAGCAGCTCTCGTACAGATCCTCACTACGAGCAGTACTTC.

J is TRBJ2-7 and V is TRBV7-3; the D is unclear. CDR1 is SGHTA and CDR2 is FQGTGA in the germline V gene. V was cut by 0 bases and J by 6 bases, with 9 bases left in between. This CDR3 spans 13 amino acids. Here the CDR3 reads CASSLTTDSEQYF. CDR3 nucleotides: TGTGCCAGCAGCTTAACTACAGATTCCGAGCAGTACTTC.

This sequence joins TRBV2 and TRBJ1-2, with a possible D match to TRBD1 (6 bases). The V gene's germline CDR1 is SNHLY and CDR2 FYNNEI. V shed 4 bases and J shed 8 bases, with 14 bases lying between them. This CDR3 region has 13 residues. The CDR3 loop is CASSGWGAEGYTF. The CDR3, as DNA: TGTGCCAGCAGTGGTTGGGGGGCTGAGGGCTACACCTTC.

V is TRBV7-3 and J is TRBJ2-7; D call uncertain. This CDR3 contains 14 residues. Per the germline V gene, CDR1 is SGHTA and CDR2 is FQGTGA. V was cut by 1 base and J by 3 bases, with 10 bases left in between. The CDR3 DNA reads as TGTGCCAGCAGCTTAAGTGGAAACAACTACGAGCAGTACTTC. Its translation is CASSLSGNNYEQYF. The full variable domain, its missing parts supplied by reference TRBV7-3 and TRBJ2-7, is GAGVSQTPSNKVTEKGKYVELRCDPISGHTALYWYRQSLGQGPEFLIYFQGTGAADDSGLPNDRFFAVRPEGSVSTLKIQRTERGDSAVYLCASSLSGNNYEQYFGPGTRLTVT.